These 7 T cell receptor beta chains came from one sample sequenced in a study of PD-1 blockade in classical Hodgkin lymphoma. Relapse was seen in all patients after autologous stem cell transplantation, and brentuximab vedotin exposure was variable. Produced via immunoSEQ multiplex PCR; TCRdb's table is partial and in-frame only. This table holds about 97,000 clones, over 70% found once. The sample here was peripheral blood mononuclear cells (PBMCs), taken at baseline. Receptors originate from a human donor with classical Hodgkin lymphoma.

CDR3 sequence reads: CAISDGTVIYEQYF. The CDR3 DNA follows: TGTGCCATCAGTGACGGGACGGTGATCTACGAGCAGTACTTC. This chain links TRBV10-3 with TRBJ2-7; the D call may be TRBD1 or TRBD2 (5 bases each). In germline, CDR1 is ENHRY, CDR2 SYGVKD. This CDR3 is 14 amino acids long. Trimming left V 3 bases short and J 3 bases short, with 12 bases between.

The rearrangement links TRBV11-3 to TRBJ1-3; D not resolved. This CDR3 spans 15 amino acids. Germline CDR1 is SGHNT and CDR2 is YENEEA. Between the trimmed V and J ends, which lost 1 base and 0 bases, there was a span of 7 bases. CDR3 residues: CASSLGRSSGNTIYF. The CDR3 nucleotides read TGTGCCAGCAGCTTAGGACGGAGCTCTGGAAACACCATATATTTT.

The table lists this clone with a count of one. This CDR3 is also generated by other DNA sequences in the sample. The chain is built from TRBV5-1 and TRBJ1-1; D remains ambiguous. The CDR3 covers 13 residues. Trimming cost V 0 bases and J 1 base, with 4 bases left between them. Germline loops: CDR1 SGHRS, CDR2 YFSETQ. The CDR3 sequence is CASSLAGNTEAFF. The CDR3 nucleotides are TGCGCCAGCAGCTTGGCTGGGAACACTGAAGCTTTCTTT.

CDR3 in DNA: TGTGCCAGCAGTGAAGGTTTTAGGCCCGGTTGGGAGACCCAGTACTTC. It codes for CASSEGFRPGWETQYF. The chain couples TRBV2 to TRBJ2-5; unclear D gene. CDR1 is SNHLY, CDR2 FYNNEI, per germline. The V end was cut by 1 base, the J end by 5 bases, with 17 bases between. The CDR3 is 16 amino acids.

The genes are TRBV5-1 and TRBJ2-3; 10 bases match TRBD1. The CDR3 is 14 amino acids. In germline, CDR1 is SGHRS, CDR2 YFSETQ. V dropped 4 bases and J dropped 4; count of bases not matched to a gene: 3. The DNA of the CDR3 is TGCGCCAGCAGCCCCGGGACAGGGGCAGATACGCAGTATTTT. Protein: CASSPGTGADTQYF. Looking up the rest from reference TRBV5-1 and TRBJ2-3 gives the full variable domain: KAGVTQTPRYLIKTRGQQVTLSCSPISGHRSVSWYQQTPGQGLQFLFEYFSETQRNKGNFPGRFSGRQFSNSRSEMNVSTLELGDSALYLCASSPGTGADTQYFGPGTRLTVL.

The chain links TRBV10-3 to TRBJ1-5; 8 bases are shared with TRBD1. The J segment lost 3 bases and the V segment lost 4 bases, leaving 5 bases of the junction unmatched. The CDR3 covers 15 residues. The germline V gene has CDR1 ENHRY and CDR2 SYGVKD. CDR3 coding DNA: TGTGCCATCAGTGTGGGGACAGGCCTCAATCAGCCCCAGCATTTT. Its translation: CAISVGTGLNQPQHF.

The chain has TRBV11-2 and TRBJ2-1; no reliable D call. Germline V lookup: CDR1 SGHAT, CDR2 FQNNGV. Trimming took off 5 bases at V and 3 bases at J, with 8 bases between the two ends. There are 13 residues in the CDR3. CDR3 protein: CASSVSNYNEQFF. CDR3 in DNA: TGTGCCAGCAGCGTCTCAAACTACAATGAGCAGTTCTTC. The full variable domain, in which reference TRBV11-2 and TRBJ2-1 provide the parts outside the CDR3, is EAGVAQSPRYKIIEKRQSVAFWCNPISGHATLYWYQQILGQGPKLLIQFQNNGVVDDSQLPKDRFSAERLKGVDSTLKIQPAKLEDSAVYLCASSVSNYNEQFFGPGTRLTVL.